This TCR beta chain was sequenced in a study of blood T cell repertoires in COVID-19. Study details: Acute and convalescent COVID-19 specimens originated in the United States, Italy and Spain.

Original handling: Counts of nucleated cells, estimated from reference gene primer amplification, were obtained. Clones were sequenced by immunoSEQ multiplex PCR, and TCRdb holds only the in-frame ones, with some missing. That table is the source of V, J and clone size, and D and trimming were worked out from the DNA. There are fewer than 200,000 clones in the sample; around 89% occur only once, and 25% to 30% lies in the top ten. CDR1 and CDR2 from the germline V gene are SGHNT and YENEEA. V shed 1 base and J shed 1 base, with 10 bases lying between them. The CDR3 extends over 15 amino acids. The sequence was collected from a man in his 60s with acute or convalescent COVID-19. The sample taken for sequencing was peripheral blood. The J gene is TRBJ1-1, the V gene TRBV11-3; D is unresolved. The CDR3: CASSLGGSGNTEAFF. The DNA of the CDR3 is TGTGCCAGCAGCTTAGGAGGGTCGGGGAACACTGAAGCTTTCTTT.